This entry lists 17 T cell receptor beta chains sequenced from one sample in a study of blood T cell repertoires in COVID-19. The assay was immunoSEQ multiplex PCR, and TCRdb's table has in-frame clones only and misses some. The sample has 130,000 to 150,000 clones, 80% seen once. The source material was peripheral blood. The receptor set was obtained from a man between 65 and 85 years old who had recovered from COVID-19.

CDR3 sequence: CASSPRDRNNEKLFF. In DNA form, the CDR3 reads TGTGCCAGCAGCCCCCGGGACAGGAATAATGAAAAACTGTTTTTT. The chain recombines TRBV9 with TRBJ1-4, with TRBD1 matching over 8 bases. This CDR3 region has 15 residues. V was clipped by 4 bases and J by 4 bases; unmatched bases: 6. The germline gives CDR1 SGDLS, CDR2 YYNGEE.

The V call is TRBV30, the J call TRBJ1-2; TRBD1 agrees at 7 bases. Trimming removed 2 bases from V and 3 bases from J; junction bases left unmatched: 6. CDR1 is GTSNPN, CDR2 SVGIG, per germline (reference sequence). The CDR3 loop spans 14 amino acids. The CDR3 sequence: CAWSRPDRDYGYTF. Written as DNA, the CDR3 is TGTGCCTGGAGTAGACCTGACAGGGACTATGGCTACACCTTC.

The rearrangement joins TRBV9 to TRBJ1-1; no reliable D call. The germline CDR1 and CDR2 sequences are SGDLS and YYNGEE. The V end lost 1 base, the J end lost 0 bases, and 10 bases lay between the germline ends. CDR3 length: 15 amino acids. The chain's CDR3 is CASSVYQNMNTEAFF. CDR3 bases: TGTGCCAGCAGCGTATATCAGAATATGAACACTGAAGCTTTCTTT.

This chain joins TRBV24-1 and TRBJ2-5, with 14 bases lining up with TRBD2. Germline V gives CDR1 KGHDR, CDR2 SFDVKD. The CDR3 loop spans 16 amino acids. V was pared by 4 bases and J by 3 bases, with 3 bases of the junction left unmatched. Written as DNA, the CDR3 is TGTGCCACCAGTGACGGGACTAGCGGGGGCAAAGAGACCCAGTACTTC. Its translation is CATSDGTSGGKETQYF.

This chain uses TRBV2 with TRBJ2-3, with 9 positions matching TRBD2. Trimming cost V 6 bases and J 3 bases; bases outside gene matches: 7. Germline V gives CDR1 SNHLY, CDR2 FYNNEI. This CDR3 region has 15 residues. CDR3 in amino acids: CASRASGILTDTQYF. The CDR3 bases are TGTGCCAGCAGGGCTAGCGGGATCCTGACAGATACGCAGTATTTT.

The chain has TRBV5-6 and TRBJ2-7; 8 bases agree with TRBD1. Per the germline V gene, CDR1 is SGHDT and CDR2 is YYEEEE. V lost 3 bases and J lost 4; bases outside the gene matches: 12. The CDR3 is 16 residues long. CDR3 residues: CASSSAGGLDPYEQYF. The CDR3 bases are TGTGCCAGCAGCTCCGCAGGGGGCCTAGACCCTTACGAGCAGTACTTC.

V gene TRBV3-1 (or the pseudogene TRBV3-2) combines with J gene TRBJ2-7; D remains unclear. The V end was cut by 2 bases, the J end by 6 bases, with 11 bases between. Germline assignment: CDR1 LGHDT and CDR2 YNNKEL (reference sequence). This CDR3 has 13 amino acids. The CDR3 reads CASSQPPVGEQYF. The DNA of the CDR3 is TGTGCCAGCAGCCAACCCCCGGTCGGCGAGCAGTACTTC.

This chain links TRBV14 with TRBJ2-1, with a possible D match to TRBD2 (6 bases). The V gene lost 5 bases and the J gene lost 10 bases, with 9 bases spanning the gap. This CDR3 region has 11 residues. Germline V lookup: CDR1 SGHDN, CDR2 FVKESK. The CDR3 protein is CASSVEGEQFF. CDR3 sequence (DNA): TGTGCCAGCAGCGTGGAGGGGGAGCAGTTCTTC.

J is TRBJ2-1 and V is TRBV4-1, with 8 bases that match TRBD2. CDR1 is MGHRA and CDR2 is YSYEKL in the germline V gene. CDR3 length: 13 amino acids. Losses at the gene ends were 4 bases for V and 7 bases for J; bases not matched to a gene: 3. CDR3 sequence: CASSRGRRNEQFF. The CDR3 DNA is TGCGCCAGCAGCCGCGGGAGGAGGAATGAGCAGTTCTTC.

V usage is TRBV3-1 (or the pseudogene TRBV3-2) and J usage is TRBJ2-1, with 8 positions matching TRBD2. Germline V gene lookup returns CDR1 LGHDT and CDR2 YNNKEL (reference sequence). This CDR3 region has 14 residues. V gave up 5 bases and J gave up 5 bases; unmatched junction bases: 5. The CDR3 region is CASSGGLDNNEQFF. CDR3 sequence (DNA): TGTGCCAGCAGCGGGGGACTAGACAACAATGAGCAGTTCTTC.

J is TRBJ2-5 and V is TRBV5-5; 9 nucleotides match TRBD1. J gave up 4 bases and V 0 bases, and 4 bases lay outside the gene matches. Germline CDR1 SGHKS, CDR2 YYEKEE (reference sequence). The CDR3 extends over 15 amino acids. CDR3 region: CASSLVDRGGETQYF. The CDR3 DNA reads TGTGCCAGCAGCTTGGTTGACAGGGGGGGAGAGACCCAGTACTTC.

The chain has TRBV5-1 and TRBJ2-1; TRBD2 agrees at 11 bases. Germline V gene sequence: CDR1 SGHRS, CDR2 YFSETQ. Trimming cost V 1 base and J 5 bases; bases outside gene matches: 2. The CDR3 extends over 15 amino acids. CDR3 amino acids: CASSLRLAGNNEQFF. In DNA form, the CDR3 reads TGCGCCAGCAGCTTGCGACTAGCGGGGAACAATGAGCAGTTCTTC. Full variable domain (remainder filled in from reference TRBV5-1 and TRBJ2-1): KAGVTQTPRYLIKTRGQQVTLSCSPISGHRSVSWYQQTPGQGLQFLFEYFSETQRNKGNFPGRFSGRQFSNSRSEMNVSTLELGDSALYLCASSLRLAGNNEQFFGPGTRLTVL.

Here the CDR3 reads CAWSSFKGSPTNYGYTF. In DNA, the CDR3 is TGTGCCTGGTCATCCTTCAAGGGGTCACCCACTAACTATGGCTACACCTTC. The rearrangement joins TRBV30 to TRBJ1-2, with D perhaps TRBD1 (5 bases). With 5 bases removed from V and 0 bases from J, the gap between germline ends came to 22 bases. The CDR3 is 17 residues long. The germline V gene has CDR1 GTSNPN and CDR2 SVGIG (reference sequence).

CDR3: CASSSPAVPGAKNIQYF. The DNA for the CDR3 is TGTGCCAGCAGCAGCCCCGCGGTCCCGGGGGCCAAAAACATTCAGTACTTC. The genes are TRBV27 and TRBJ2-4; D possibly corresponds to TRBD2 (5 bases). V was cut by 6 bases and J by 1 base, with 19 bases left in between. Germline-derived CDR1 and CDR2 are MNHEY and SMNVEV (reference sequence). There are 17 residues in the CDR3.

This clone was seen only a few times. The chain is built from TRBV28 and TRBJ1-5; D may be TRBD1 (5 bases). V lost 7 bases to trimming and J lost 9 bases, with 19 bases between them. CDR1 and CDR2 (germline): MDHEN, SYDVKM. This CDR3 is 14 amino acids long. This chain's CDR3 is CASIGRGIYPPQHF. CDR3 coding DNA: TGTGCCAGCATAGGTAGGGGAATCTACCCGCCCCAGCATTTT.

The CDR3 is CASSQGQGGYEQYF. CDR3 in DNA: TGTGCCAGTAGTCAAGGACAGGGAGGATACGAGCAGTACTTC. The rearrangement links TRBV19 to TRBJ2-7, with TRBD1 matching over 8 bases. After removal of 5 bases from V and 4 bases from J, the junction contained 7 bases not matched to a gene. Looked up from germline, CDR1 is LNHDA and CDR2 is SQIVND (reference sequence). The CDR3 is 14 residues long.

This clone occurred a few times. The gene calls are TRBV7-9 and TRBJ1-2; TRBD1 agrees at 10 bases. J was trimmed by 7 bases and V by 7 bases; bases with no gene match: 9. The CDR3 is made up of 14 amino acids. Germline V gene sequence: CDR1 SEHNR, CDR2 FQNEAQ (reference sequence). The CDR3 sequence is CASTPGQGEGGYTF. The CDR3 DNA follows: TGTGCCAGCACCCCCGGACAGGGGGAAGGTGGCTACACCTTC.